This record looks at one T cell receptor beta chain sequence and its context. The V and J ends lost 7 bases and 4 bases respectively, with 10 bases between them. Germline assignment: CDR1 SNHLY and CDR2 FYNNEI. This CDR3 is built from 13 residues. This record belongs to a study of blood T cell repertoires in COVID-19. Study overall: The United States, Italy and Spain were the sources of the acute and convalescent COVID-19 samples. The cDNA or gDNA used as material had been derived from T cells, B-cell-depleted T cells, or PBMCs.

In the source study's methods: Nucleated cell counts were estimated from reference gene primer amplification. TCRdb's table, derived via immunoSEQ multiplex PCR, lists solely in-frame clones and lacks some. V and J calls and clone size are given by that table; D and trimming were obtained from the DNA. The data contain about 30,000 clones, 75% to 85% of them singletons. The sequenced sample was peripheral blood. The sequence derives from a man older than 75 with active COVID-19. This chain joins TRBV2 and TRBJ1-4; no definite D call. CDR3 in amino acids: CASNGARNEKLFF. In DNA form, the CDR3 reads TGTGCCAGCAACGGAGCACGTAATGAAAAACTGTTTTTT.